The table lists the clone carrying this T cell receptor (beta chain) with many counts. Its target is unknown. CDR1 MNHEY and CDR2 SMNVEV come from the germline V gene (reference sequence). The CDR3 has 13 residues. V lost 5 bases and J lost 8; bases outside the gene matches: 8. Assembly of TCR beta libraries relied on iRepertoire HTBI primers together with Arm-PCR of CDR3 regions. TCRdb fed the multiplex PCR reads into MiXCR, producing one record per CDR3 protein. The repertoire has 350,000 to 500,000 distinct CDR3 sequences, roughly 15% of them found once; the top ten carry around 11%. Time point of the sample: newly diagnosed GD, antithyroid drugs for less than 3 months. Researchers made the TCR library from RNA that was extracted from PBMCs. The sample belongs to a study of regulatory T cells in long-lasting Graves disease. Whole-study findings and limits: Investigators studied peripheral blood only, not thyroid tissue. Those with persistent disease had in common more public clonotypes (roughly 3,000) than new patients (about 970).

These data also featured in a second study, about T cells in Graves' hyperthyroidism and ophthalmopathy. From that second work: Most expanded thyroid clonotypes above 0.001 also appeared in blood.

The receptor comes from a woman aged 25 to 39 with Graves disease. The sample here was peripheral blood mononuclear cells (PBMCs), taken at new diagnosis, from a patient treated with antithyroid drugs. The chain uses TRBV27 and TRBJ1-2; 7 bases are shared with TRBD1. In DNA, the CDR3 is TGTGCCAGCAGTGGGATACAGGGGTACGGCTACACCTTC. Translated: CASSGIQGYGYTF.